The 14 T cell receptor beta chains reported below all come from one sample, sequenced in a study of blood T cell repertoires in COVID-19. Method: immunoSEQ multiplex PCR; TCRdb's copy keeps in-frame clones and lacks some. The sample comprises some 220,000 clones, 80% to 90% of which are singletons, and 2.5% to 3.5% rests with the top ten. Material for sequencing was peripheral blood. Source of these receptors: a man aged 50 to 60 who had recovered from COVID-19.

This clone was seen a handful of times. This chain connects TRBV6-1 to TRBJ2-1; D not certain. V was clipped by 3 bases and J by 3 bases, with 9 bases between them. CDR3 size: 14 residues. Germline lookup yields CDR1 MNHNS and CDR2 SASEGT. CDR3 in amino acids: CASSDGFRYNEQFF. The CDR3, as DNA: TGTGCCAGCAGTGACGGGTTCCGCTACAATGAGCAGTTCTTC.

This chain uses TRBV11-2 with TRBJ2-5; the D gene is possibly TRBD2 (5 bases). There are 15 residues in the CDR3. Germline CDR1 is SGHAT and CDR2 is FQNNGV. V gave up 5 bases and J gave up 5 bases, with 18 bases separating them. The CDR3 loop is CASSPRRISVETQYF. The DNA of the CDR3 is TGTGCCAGCAGCCCTCGGAGGATTAGCGTGGAGACCCAGTACTTC.

The chain is built from TRBV9 and TRBJ2-3; 7 bases map to TRBD2. With 0 bases clipped from V and 4 bases from J, the junction kept 11 bases outside the gene matches. The CDR3 sequence is 17 residues long. Germline V gene data show CDR1 as SGDLS and CDR2 as YYNGEE. CDR3 loop: CASSVAEAGRGPDTQYF. CDR3 nucleotides: TGTGCCAGCAGCGTAGCGGAAGCGGGAAGGGGCCCAGATACGCAGTATTTT.

The gene calls are TRBV5-1 and TRBJ1-6; possibly TRBD1 for D (6 bases). Between the trimmed V and J ends, which lost 1 base and 7 bases, there was a span of 12 bases. The germline V gene encodes CDR1 SGHRS and CDR2 YFSETQ. The CDR3 length is 15 residues. CDR3 amino acids: CASSLTDSVNSPLHF. The DNA for the CDR3 is TGCGCCAGCAGCTTGACGGACAGCGTAAATTCACCCCTCCACTTT. Combining the CDR3 with reference TRBV5-1 and TRBJ1-6 gives the whole variable domain KAGVTQTPRYLIKTRGQQVTLSCSPISGHRSVSWYQQTPGQGLQFLFEYFSETQRNKGNFPGRFSGRQFSNSRSEMNVSTLELGDSALYLCASSLTDSVNSPLHFGNGTRLTVT.

The chain has TRBV18 and TRBJ2-3; 7 nucleotides agree with TRBD2. The V gene end was trimmed by 0 bases and the J gene end by 3 bases; junction bases not matched to a gene: 6. This CDR3 is built from 16 residues. The germline gives CDR1 KGHSH, CDR2 LQKENI. The CDR3 DNA reads as TGTGCCAGCTCACCACCCGGGAGACTAGCTACAGATACGCAGTATTTT. Translation: CASSPPGRLATDTQYF.

The rearrangement links TRBV28 to TRBJ2-2; TRBD2 might be the D (5 bases). The CDR3 totals 15 residues. Trimming shortened V by 9 bases and J by 7 bases, and 21 bases separated the two germline ends. Germline-derived CDR1 and CDR2 are MDHEN and SYDVKM. The DNA for the CDR3 is TGTGCCAGTACTAAGACGGGGAATTATGGCGGGGAGCTGTTTTTT. Translating it yields CASTKTGNYGGELFF.

As concerns this clone: Distinct nucleotide sequences in the sample also encode this CDR3. This chain connects TRBV18 to TRBJ2-3, with 9 bases matching TRBD2. CDR3 size: 14 residues. Germline V gives CDR1 KGHSH, CDR2 LQKENI. Unmatched junction bases numbered 0, after V lost 0 bases and J lost 5 bases. The CDR3 protein is CASSPPSGRDTQYF. As DNA, the CDR3 is TGTGCCAGCTCACCACCTAGCGGGAGAGATACGCAGTATTTT. Full variable domain (missing parts from reference TRBV18 and TRBJ2-3): NAGVMQNPRHLVRRRGQEARLRCSPMKGHSHVYWYRQLPEEGLKFMVYLQKENIIDESGMPKERFSAEFPKEGPSILRIQQVVRGDSAAYFCASSPPSGRDTQYFGPGTRLTVL.

The chain has TRBV7-2 and TRBJ2-5; D unclear. Trimming shortened V by 5 bases and J by 0 bases, and 13 bases separated the two germline ends. Germline V CDR1 and CDR2: SGHTA, FQGNSA. The CDR3 spans 15 residues. The CDR3 nucleotides read TGTGCCAGCAGCCCAGGCCCCAGGAACCAAGAGACCCAGTACTTC. Its protein is CASSPGPRNQETQYF.

The CDR3 DNA follows: TGTGCCAGCAGTTTAATGGGGGCAGCAACTAATGAAAAACTGTTTTTT. This encodes CASSLMGAATNEKLFF. The rearrangement links TRBV28 to TRBJ1-4; possibly TRBD1 for D (6 bases). Trimming left V 2 bases short and J 0 bases short, with 10 bases between. The CDR3 runs to 16 residues. Germline V gives CDR1 MDHEN, CDR2 SYDVKM. Full variable domain (remainder filled in from reference TRBV28 and TRBJ1-4): DVKVTQSSRYLVKRTGEKVFLECVQDMDHENMFWYRQDPGLGLRLIYFSYDVKMKEKGDIPEGYSVSREKKERFSLILESASTNQTSMYLCASSLMGAATNEKLFFGSGTQLSVL.

The chain joins TRBV21-1 to TRBJ2-5; the table's D call, TRBD1, has no DNA check behind it. TRBV21-1 is annotated as a pseudogene. CDR3 size: 15 residues. In DNA, the CDR3 is TGTGCCAGCAGCAAACACCAGGGTGGAGTGGAGACCCAGTACTTC. Translation gives CASSKHQGGVETQYF.

The CDR3: CASSIRDRGSNQPQHF. The CDR3 DNA follows: TGTGCCAGTAGTATAAGGGACAGGGGGAGTAATCAGCCCCAGCATTTT. The chain combines TRBV19 with TRBJ1-5, with 11 nucleotides matching TRBD1. This CDR3 has 16 residues. Germline CDR1 is LNHDA and CDR2 is SQIVND (reference sequence). Trimming removed 2 bases from V and 4 bases from J; junction bases left unmatched: 4.

The chain is built from TRBV28 and TRBJ1-1, with a weak D call TRBD1 (6 bases). The CDR3 is 15 residues long. Between the trimmed V and J ends, which lost 7 bases and 2 bases, there was a span of 17 bases. Germline CDR1 reads MDHEN; CDR2 reads SYDVKM. CDR3 in amino acids: CASTPGSGGNTEAFF. The CDR3 DNA reads TGTGCCAGCACCCCCGGGTCGGGGGGCAACACTGAAGCTTTCTTT. Full variable domain (rest looked up from reference TRBV28 and TRBJ1-1): DVKVTQSSRYLVKRTGEKVFLECVQDMDHENMFWYRQDPGLGLRLIYFSYDVKMKEKGDIPEGYSVSREKKERFSLILESASTNQTSMYLCASTPGSGGNTEAFFGQGTRLTVV.

This clone has just a few counts. The V call is TRBV5-5, the J call TRBJ1-5; D is undetermined. Looked up from germline, CDR1 is SGHKS and CDR2 is YYEKEE (reference sequence). The CDR3 contains 15 residues. V lost 0 bases and J lost 3, with 10 bases in between. CDR3 sequence reads: CASSLAPSFNQPQHF. The CDR3 DNA is TGTGCCAGCAGCTTGGCTCCCTCCTTCAATCAGCCCCAGCATTTT.

This chain links TRBV28 with TRBJ1-2; 8 positions match TRBD1. The CDR3 runs 15 residues. The J segment lost 4 bases and the V segment lost 8 bases, leaving 12 bases of the junction unmatched. CDR1 is MDHEN, CDR2 SYDVKM, per germline. The CDR3 loop is CASCRPGQASYGYTF. In DNA form, the CDR3 reads TGTGCCAGCTGCCGGCCGGGACAGGCGTCCTATGGCTACACCTTC.